A selection of T cell receptor beta chains follows, all from one sample in a study of T cell repertoires in cytomegalovirus infection. Which antigens these TCRs recognize remains unknown. MiXCR was run by TCRdb on the reads, yielding one entry per CDR3 protein. Of roughly 280,000 distinct CDR3 sequences in the sample, less than 25% were seen once. The source material was cultured PBMCs, sampled from culture after CMV antigen stimulation. The receptors derive from a human donor in good health (CMV status not recorded). Some clones in this sample may be carry-over from other donors' samples. Each CDR3 is given with its conserved first and last residue. The D gene is left open where the match is weak. For some rows the clone size is stated as once, few or many, or as a class when expanded; others skip it.

J: TRBJ1-1
D: NA
V: TRBV19
size: NA
DNA: TGTGCCAGTAGTGTTGGGGCAGCCGGTGGCACTGAAGCTTTCTTT
CDR3: CASSVGAAGGTEAFF

J: TRBJ1-6
D: TRBD1
V: TRBV28
size: NA
DNA: TGTGCCAGCAGTTCGGGACAGCAAAATTCACCCCTCCACTTT
CDR3: CASSSGQQNSPLHF

J: TRBJ2-1
D: TRBD2
V: TRBV11-3
size: NA
DNA: TGTGCCAGCACCCCGGGGAGGACTAGCGACAATGAGCAGTTCTTC
CDR3: CASTPGRTSDNEQFF

J: TRBJ2-3
D: NA
V: TRBV7-2
size: many
DNA: TGTGCCAGCAGCCCGAGTCGGCAAGACACAGATACGCAGTATTTT
CDR3: CASSPSRQDTDTQYF

J: TRBJ1-1
D: NA
V: TRBV12-5
size: many
DNA: TGTGCTAGTGGTTTGGAAGGTGGCACTGAAGCTTTCTTT
CDR3: CASGLEGGTEAFF

J: TRBJ2-3
D: NA
V: TRBV24-1
size: NA
DNA: TGTGCCACCGCTGGGTCTGCCACAGATACGCAGTATTTT
CDR3: CATAGSATDTQYF

J: TRBJ1-1
D: TRBD1
V: TRBV7-2
size: NA
DNA: TGTGCCAGCAGCTTGGGGACAGGTCGGTCTGAAGCTTCCTTT
CDR3: CASSLGTGRSEASF

J: TRBJ1-1
D: NA
V: TRBV7-8
size: many
DNA: TGTGCCAGCAGCCGACGCGGCAGGCTCCTATTCATGAACACTGAAGCTTTCTTT
CDR3: CASSRRGRLLFMNTEAFF

J: TRBJ2-5
D: NA
V: TRBV6-2/TRBV6-3
size: few
DNA: TGTGCCAGCAGTTTAAGGTCGGAGACCCAGTACTTC
CDR3: CASSLRSETQYF

J: TRBJ1-2
D: TRBD1
V: TRBV7-9
size: NA
DNA: TGTGCCAGCAGCCCCCAGGGGGCCGTCTATGGCTACACCTTC
CDR3: CASSPQGAVYGYTF

J: TRBJ1-1
D: NA
V: TRBV7-6
size: many
DNA: TGTGCCAGCAGCTTAGGCGCAGGGGCGAGAAGAGAAGCTTTCTTT
CDR3: CASSLGAGARREAFF

J: TRBJ2-1
D: TRBD2
V: TRBV29-1
size: many
DNA: TGCAGTTCACTAGCGGGAGGAAGAAATGAGCAGTTCTTC
CDR3: CSSLAGGRNEQFF

J: TRBJ1-1
D: NA
V: TRBV5-6
size: NA
DNA: TGTGCCAGCAGCTTGACCACCCACCTCGTCGCTGAAGCTTTCTTT
CDR3: CASSLTTHLVAEAFF

J: TRBJ2-7
D: NA
V: TRBV10-3
size: few
DNA: TGTGCCATTAGCCCAGAGAATTCCTACGAGCAGTACTTC
CDR3: CAISPENSYEQYF

J: TRBJ2-7
D: NA
V: TRBV29-1
size: NA
DNA: TGCAGCGTTGCCCCGCTCAGGCAAGGGGAGCAGTACTTC
CDR3: CSVAPLRQGEQYF

J: TRBJ2-1
D: TRBD2
V: TRBV27
size: NA
DNA: TGTGCCAGCAGTTTCTGGGGATCTAGCGGGAGCGGTGAGCAGTTCTTC
CDR3: CASSFWGSSGSGEQFF

J: TRBJ2-1
D: TRBD2
V: TRBV10-3
size: many
DNA: TGTGCCATCGCTAGCGGGATTTATCCTGAGCAGTTCTTC
CDR3: CAIASGIYPEQFF

J: TRBJ2-4
D: NA
V: TRBV28
size: few
DNA: TGTGCCAGCAGTTTGGGGACCCAAAACATTCAGTACTTC
CDR3: CASSLGTQNIQYF

J: TRBJ2-1
D: NA
V: TRBV2
size: NA
DNA: TGTGCCAGCAGTGAACGCCTAGCGATGAACAATGAGCAGTTCTTC
CDR3: CASSERLAMNNEQFF

J: TRBJ1-5
D: TRBD1
V: TRBV6-1
size: NA
DNA: TGTGCCAGCAGTGAAACGACAGGGCGACAGCCCCAGCATTTT
CDR3: CASSETTGRQPQHF

J: TRBJ1-2
D: NA
V: TRBV18
size: NA
DNA: TGTGCCAGCTCACCATCTTCTAGCTATGGCTACACCTTC
CDR3: CASSPSSSYGYTF

J: TRBJ2-7
D: TRBD1
V: TRBV20-1
size: NA
DNA: TGCAGTGCTAATCAGGGGGCTAACGAGCAGTACTTC
CDR3: CSANQGANEQYF

J: TRBJ1-2
D: NA
V: TRBV2
size: NA
DNA: TGTGCCAGCAGCCAACAGGGAAATGACTATGGCTACACCTTC
CDR3: CASSQQGNDYGYTF

J: TRBJ2-3
D: NA
V: TRBV7-2
size: many
DNA: TGTGCCAGCAGCTTTTTAGGACGCCCCCTAGATACGCAGTATTTT
CDR3: CASSFLGRPLDTQYF

J: TRBJ2-5
D: NA
V: TRBV27
size: NA
DNA: TGTGCCAGCAGTCCACTCGGGGACATTCAAGAGACCCAGTACTTC
CDR3: CASSPLGDIQETQYF

J: TRBJ2-1
D: NA
V: TRBV7-7
size: many
DNA: TGTGCTAGCAGCCAGGACGGACTGTCCTACAATGAGCAGTTCTTC
CDR3: CASSQDGLSYNEQFF

J: TRBJ2-3
D: NA
V: TRBV7-8
size: NA
DNA: TGTGCCAGCAGCTTAATCTCGTCCCCAGATACGCAGTATTTT
CDR3: CASSLISSPDTQYF

J: TRBJ2-2
D: NA
V: TRBV7-2
size: many
DNA: TGTGCCAGCAGCTTTGGTAGTTTTGGGGAGAACACCGGGGAGCTGTTTTTT
CDR3: CASSFGSFGENTGELFF

J: TRBJ2-2
D: TRBD2
V: TRBV7-2
size: few
DNA: TGTGCCAGCCGTCCTAGGGGAGGGCTAGCGGATAACACCGGGGAGCTGTTTTTT
CDR3: CASRPRGGLADNTGELFF

J: TRBJ2-3
D: TRBD1
V: TRBV7-2
size: many
DNA: TGTGCCAGCAGCCTGATGACAGGGCGGGCCGGAGATACGCAGTATTTT
CDR3: CASSLMTGRAGDTQYF

J: TRBJ2-4
D: NA
V: TRBV5-4
size: NA
DNA: TGTGCTACCCACGGAGTAGCGGAGTTCAAAAGCATTCAGTACTTC
CDR3: CATHGVAEFKSIQYF

J: TRBJ1-5
D: NA
V: TRBV6-5
size: NA
DNA: TGTGCCAGCGGCGACAGGACTCCGTATAGCAATCAGCCCCAGCATTTT
CDR3: CASGDRTPYSNQPQHF

J: TRBJ2-2
D: NA
V: TRBV27
size: NA
DNA: TGTGCCAGCAGTTTCCGATCCGGGGAGCTGTTTTTT
CDR3: CASSFRSGELFF

J: TRBJ1-1
D: NA
V: TRBV7-8
size: many
DNA: TGTGCCAGCAGCCACCCGAGCCAGGGTGATCCTGAAGCTTTCTTT
CDR3: CASSHPSQGDPEAFF

J: TRBJ1-5
D: NA
V: TRBV28
size: medium-sized
DNA: TGTGCCAGCAGTGTAAGCGGGGGAGACCAGCATTTT
CDR3: CASSVSGGDQHF

J: TRBJ2-7
D: NA
V: TRBV20-1
size: NA
DNA: TGCAGTGCCCCTAAGGGGGGCTACGAGCAGTACTTC
CDR3: CSAPKGGYEQYF

J: TRBJ2-1
D: TRBD2
V: TRBV6-5
size: few
DNA: TGTGCCAGCAGGTCGCGGACTAGCGGGAAGGTTGAGCAGTTCTTC
CDR3: CASRSRTSGKVEQFF

J: TRBJ1-2
D: TRBD1
V: TRBV4-3
size: few
DNA: TGCGCCAGCAGCCACCTTGACAGGGGGCAACTCGGCTACACCTTC
CDR3: CASSHLDRGQLGYTF

J: TRBJ2-3
D: TRBD2
V: TRBV7-6
size: many
DNA: TGTGCCAGCAGCCCAAGGACTAGCGGGAGGGCCGGTCGAGATACGCAGTATTTT
CDR3: CASSPRTSGRAGRDTQYF

J: TRBJ2-1
D: NA
V: TRBV12-3/TRBV12-4
size: NA
DNA: TGTGCCAGCAGTCCCCGGGGAAGCGGAGGGGACAATGAGCAGTTCTTC
CDR3: CASSPRGSGGDNEQFF

J: TRBJ2-1
D: TRBD2
V: TRBV20-1
size: NA
DNA: TGCAGTGCTAGAGGAGGACTAGCGGGGGGGTACAATGAGCAGTTCTTC
CDR3: CSARGGLAGGYNEQFF

J: TRBJ2-7
D: NA
V: TRBV19
size: few
DNA: TGTGCCAGTAGTCCTACAGGGTCGGACGAGCAGTACTTC
CDR3: CASSPTGSDEQYF

J: TRBJ2-2
D: NA
V: TRBV30
size: NA
DNA: TGTGCCTGGAGGGAAGCTGAGGGGGAGCTGTTTTTT
CDR3: CAWREAEGELFF

J: TRBJ2-1
D: NA
V: TRBV6-1
size: NA
DNA: TGTGCCAGCAGTGAAGCGCTTTCCAATGAGCAGTTCTTC
CDR3: CASSEALSNEQFF

J: TRBJ1-2
D: NA
V: TRBV13
size: few
DNA: TGTGCCAGCAGCTTAGATCTACGTAGCCCTATATCGGGGGGCTACACCTTC
CDR3: CASSLDLRSPISGGYTF

J: TRBJ2-3
D: NA
V: TRBV12-3/TRBV12-4
size: few
DNA: TGTGCCAGCATCCGCACAGATACGCAGTATTTT
CDR3: CASIRTDTQYF

J: TRBJ2-3
D: NA
V: TRBV7-2
size: many
DNA: TGTGCCAGCAGCCGCCAGGGAGGTTTAACAGATACGCAGTATTTT
CDR3: CASSRQGGLTDTQYF

J: TRBJ2-1
D: NA
V: TRBV6-2/TRBV6-3
size: NA
DNA: TGTGCCAGCGGTCCGGGACTTTATGAGCAGTTCTTC
CDR3: CASGPGLYEQFF

J: TRBJ2-3
D: NA
V: TRBV5-4
size: NA
DNA: TGTGCCAGCAGCTTGGGAACCCACAGCACAGATACGCAGTATTTT
CDR3: CASSLGTHSTDTQYF

J: TRBJ2-1
D: NA
V: TRBV4-3
size: NA
DNA: TGCGCCAGCAGCCAAGTAGGCCCGGGCAATGAGCAGTTCTTC
CDR3: CASSQVGPGNEQFF

J: TRBJ1-2
D: TRBD1
V: TRBV29-1
size: few
DNA: TGCAGCGTTGAAGATCAGGGGGGTGGCTACACCTTC
CDR3: CSVEDQGGGYTF

J: TRBJ2-1
D: TRBD2
V: TRBV7-7
size: NA
DNA: TGTGCTAGCAGCTTAGCGGAGATAGCTAGCGGCTACAATGAGCAGTTCTTC
CDR3: CASSLAEIASGYNEQFF

J: TRBJ2-3
D: NA
V: TRBV6-5
size: few
DNA: TGTGCCAGCAGTTACTCTGCGCTGAACACAGATACGCAGTATTTT
CDR3: CASSYSALNTDTQYF

J: TRBJ1-5
D: TRBD1
V: TRBV12-3/TRBV12-4
size: many
DNA: TGTGCCAGCAGACAGGGGGGGGGCGGTCAGCCCCAGCATTTT
CDR3: CASRQGGGGQPQHF

J: TRBJ1-6
D: NA
V: TRBV11-2
size: few
DNA: TGTGCCAGCAGCTTAGTTCCTAATTCACCCCTCCACTTT
CDR3: CASSLVPNSPLHF

J: TRBJ2-6
D: NA
V: TRBV27
size: NA
DNA: TGTGCCAGCAGTTTATCTTACAGGGTCTCTGGGGCCAACGTCCTGACTTTC
CDR3: CASSLSYRVSGANVLTF

J: TRBJ2-3
D: TRBD2
V: TRBV11-1
size: many
DNA: TGTGCCAGCAGCCCCCGTTTTAGCGGGAGGGCCTCAGATACGCAGTATTTT
CDR3: CASSPRFSGRASDTQYF

J: TRBJ2-3
D: NA
V: TRBV7-3
size: NA
DNA: TGTGCCAGCAGCCGGGCTCTTAGCACAGATACGCAGTATTTT
CDR3: CASSRALSTDTQYF

J: TRBJ1-1
D: NA
V: TRBV20-1
size: NA
DNA: TGCAGTGCTAGGCGGGGAGGGTGGATGAACACTGAAGCTTTCTTT
CDR3: CSARRGGWMNTEAFF